This T cell receptor beta chain was captured by sequencing in a study of shared clonotypes between healthy human individuals. Sequencing was at deep level. Method: immunoSEQ multiplex PCR; TCRdb's copy keeps in-frame clones and lacks some. The sample holds millions of clones, just under 95% seen once. The CDR3 covers 15 residues. Trimming took 5 bases from V and 2 from J; bases not matched to a gene: 7. The V gene's germline CDR1 is LNHDA and CDR2 SQIVND (reference sequence). CD45RO-negative cells were positively selected for CCR7, leaving out terminally differentiated effector memory CD45RA+ cells. The TCR comes from a man between 18 and 29 years old in good health. The chain links TRBV19 to TRBJ2-7, with TRBD2 matching over 9 bases. Material for sequencing was naive CD8+ T cells sorted from blood. For the CDR3, the DNA is TGTGCCAGTAGTGCGGTGACTAGCGGTGCCTACGAGCAGTACTTC. Translated: CASSAVTSGAYEQYF. The whole variable domain, filled in from reference TRBV19 and TRBJ2-7, reads DGGITQSPKYLFRKEGQNVTLSCEQNLNHDAMYWYRQDPGQGLRLIYYSQIVNDFQKGDIAEGYSVSREKKESFPLTVTSAQKNPTAFYLCASSAVTSGAYEQYFGPGTRLTVT.